This T cell receptor (beta chain) was recovered during a study of regulatory T cells in long-lasting Graves disease. Study details: Antithyroid drugs had been given to newly diagnosed Graves' patients for under 3 months. General observations from the study: In persistent patients, shared public clonotypes (around 2,600) outnumbered those in new patients (around 1,000).

Many counts were recorded for this clonotype. What it binds is unknown. This CDR3 region has 14 residues. Trimming removed 1 base from V and 7 bases from J, with 14 bases in between. Germline CDR1 and CDR2: SGHVS and FQNEAQ. For TCR beta, libraries came from iRepertoire HTBI primers and Arm-PCR of CDR3 regions. TCRdb re-analysed the multiplex PCR reads in MiXCR, keeping a single row per CDR3 protein. The repertoire holds about 320,000 distinct CDR3 sequences, with about 20% as singletons. As for time point: newly diagnosed GD, antithyroid drugs for less than 3 months. RNA from PBMCs was the source of the TCR library. Investigators report Graves' disease was diagnosed under American Thyroid Association guidelines. The patients were enrolled through endocrinology in Xi'an, China.

The sample in question was peripheral blood mononuclear cells (PBMCs), obtained at new diagnosis, from a patient treated with antithyroid drugs. This clonotype originated in a female donor with Graves disease. This chain joins TRBV7-8 and TRBJ2-7; D possibly corresponds to TRBD1 (5 bases). CDR3 bases: TGTGCCAGCAGCTTAGAGTCAGGGTTCGGTGAGCAGTACTTC. Translation gives CASSLESGFGEQYF.